This TCR beta chain was recovered during a study of blood T cell repertoires in COVID-19. Study context: PBMCs, B-cell-depleted T cells, or T cells were the source of the cDNA or gDNA that made up the material.

Measured with immunoSEQ multiplex PCR; TCRdb has only the in-frame clones, and not every one. Of 35,000 to 45,000 clones in the sample, about 80% were seen once. CDR3 size: 14 residues. The V and J ends lost 3 bases and 5 bases respectively, with 14 bases between them. CDR1 is SNHLY, CDR2 FYNNEI, per germline. This clonotype was sampled from a human donor in a cohort sampled during active COVID-19. The chain employs TRBV2 and TRBJ2-7; possibly TRBD1 for D (5 bases). The specimen was peripheral blood. The CDR3 spells CASSEVAGSHEQYF. The CDR3 bases are TGTGCCAGCAGTGAGGTGGCAGGGTCACACGAGCAGTACTTC.